The 7 T cell receptor beta chains listed next were all sequenced from one sample in a study of T cell responses to AZD1222 COVID-19 vaccine. Profiling relied on immunoSEQ multiplex PCR, and the TCRdb table lists in-frame clones only, not all of them. Found here are some 84,000 clones, approximately 88% of them singletons; the top ten hold 16%. Sequencing was performed on peripheral blood, taken on day 0 of AZD1222 vaccination. Source of these receptors: an adult in good health.

The rearrangement uses TRBV20-1 and TRBJ1-2; D gene ambiguous. Per the germline V gene, CDR1 is DFQATT and CDR2 is SNEGSKA (reference sequence). The CDR3 covers 11 residues. The V and J ends lost 5 bases and 3 bases respectively, with 7 bases between them. The CDR3 is CSARLDYGYTF. In nucleotides, the CDR3 is TGCAGTGCTCGACTTGACTATGGCTACACCTTC.

The chain employs TRBV7-9 and TRBJ2-2; TRBD2 is a possible D gene (5 bases). V gave up 5 bases and J gave up 4 bases, with 8 bases separating them. The CDR3 extends over 13 amino acids. CDR1 is SEHNR, CDR2 FQNEAQ, per germline (reference sequence). In nucleotides, the CDR3 is TGTGCCAGCAGCACTAGATCCACCGGGGAGCTGTTTTTT. As protein: CASSTRSTGELFF.

The chain has TRBV7-2 and TRBJ1-4, with D possibly matching TRBD1 (5 bases). V shed 2 bases and J shed 4 bases, with 11 bases lying between them. CDR3 length equals 15 residues. Germline V gene lookup returns CDR1 SGHTA and CDR2 FQGNSA. CDR3 region: CASSLSRGGNEKLFF. The CDR3 nucleotides read TGTGCCAGCAGCTTATCGCGGGGGGGTAATGAAAAACTGTTTTTT.

This chain links TRBV27 with TRBJ2-1; 7 bases are a match to TRBD2. Germline V gives CDR1 MNHEY, CDR2 SMNVEV (reference sequence). V trimming: 8 bases; J trimming: 0 bases; junction bases outside the gene matches: 4. The CDR3 consists of 14 residues. The CDR3, as DNA: TGTGCCAGCTGGGAGCGGGGCTCCTACAATGAGCAGTTCTTC. Its translation: CASWERGSYNEQFF.

V is TRBV28 and J is TRBJ1-2; TRBD1 might be the D (5 bases). CDR1 is MDHEN, CDR2 SYDVKM, per germline. The CDR3 loop spans 11 amino acids. The germline V and J ends were trimmed by 8 bases and 1 base, with 5 bases remaining between them. CDR3 protein: CASGGNYGYTF. The CDR3 nucleotides read TGTGCCAGCGGGGGTAACTATGGCTACACCTTC.

The V call is TRBV5-1, the J call TRBJ2-7; D is unclear. The V gene lost 0 bases and the J gene lost 0 bases, with 10 bases spanning the gap. This CDR3 is 15 amino acids long. CDR1 is SGHRS and CDR2 is YFSETQ in the germline V gene. The chain's CDR3 is CASSLGKISSYEQYF. The CDR3 DNA reads TGCGCCAGCAGCTTGGGCAAAATCAGCTCCTACGAGCAGTACTTC.

The chain combines TRBV28 with TRBJ1-6; perhaps TRBD1 as D (6 bases). The germline V and J ends were trimmed by 1 base and 5 bases, with 12 bases remaining between them. Germline V gene lookup returns CDR1 MDHEN and CDR2 SYDVKM. This CDR3 has 16 amino acids. The CDR3 DNA is TGTGCCAGCAGTTTATACGGGACAATTCATAATTCACCCCTCCACTTT. Its translation is CASSLYGTIHNSPLHF.